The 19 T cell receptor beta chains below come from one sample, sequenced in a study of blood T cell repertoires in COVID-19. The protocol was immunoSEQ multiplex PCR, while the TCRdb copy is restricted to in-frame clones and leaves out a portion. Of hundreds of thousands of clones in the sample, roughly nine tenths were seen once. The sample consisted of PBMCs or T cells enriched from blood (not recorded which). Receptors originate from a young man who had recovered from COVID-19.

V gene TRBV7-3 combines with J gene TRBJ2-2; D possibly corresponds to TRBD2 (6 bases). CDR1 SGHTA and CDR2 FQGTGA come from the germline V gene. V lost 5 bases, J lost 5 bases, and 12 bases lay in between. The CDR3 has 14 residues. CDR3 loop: CASSRDSQTGELFF. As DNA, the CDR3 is TGTGCCAGCAGCAGGGACTCCCAAACCGGGGAGCTGTTTTTT.

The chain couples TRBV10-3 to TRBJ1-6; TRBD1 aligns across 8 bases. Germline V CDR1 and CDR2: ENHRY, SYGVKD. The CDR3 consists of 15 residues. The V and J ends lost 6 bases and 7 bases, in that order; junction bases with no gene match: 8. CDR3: CAISLGQASNSPLHF. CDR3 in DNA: TGTGCCATCAGCCTGGGACAGGCCTCCAATTCACCCCTCCACTTT.

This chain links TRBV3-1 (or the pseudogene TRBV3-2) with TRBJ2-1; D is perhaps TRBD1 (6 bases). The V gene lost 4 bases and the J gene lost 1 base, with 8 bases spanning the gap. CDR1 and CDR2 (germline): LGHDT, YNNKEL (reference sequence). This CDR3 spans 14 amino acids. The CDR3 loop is CASSLRGSYNEQFF. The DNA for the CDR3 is TGTGCCAGCAGCCTGAGGGGGTCCTACAATGAGCAGTTCTTC.

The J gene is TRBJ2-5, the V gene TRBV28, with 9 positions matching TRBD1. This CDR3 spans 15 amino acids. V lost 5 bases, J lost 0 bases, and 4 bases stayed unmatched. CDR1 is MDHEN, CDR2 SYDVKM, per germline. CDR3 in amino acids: CASSGGTGNQETQYF. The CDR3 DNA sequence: TGTGCCAGCAGTGGTGGGACAGGGAACCAAGAGACCCAGTACTTC.

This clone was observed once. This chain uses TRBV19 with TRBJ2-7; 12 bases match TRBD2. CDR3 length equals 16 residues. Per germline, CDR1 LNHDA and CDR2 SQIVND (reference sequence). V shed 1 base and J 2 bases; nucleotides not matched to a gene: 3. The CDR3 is CASSIGLAGDPYEQYF. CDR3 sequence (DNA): TGTGCCAGTAGTATAGGACTAGCGGGGGACCCCTACGAGCAGTACTTC.

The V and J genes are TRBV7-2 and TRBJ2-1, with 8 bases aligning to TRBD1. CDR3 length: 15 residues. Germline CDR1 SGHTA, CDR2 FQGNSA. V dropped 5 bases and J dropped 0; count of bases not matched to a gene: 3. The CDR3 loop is CASSVDRGSYNEQFF. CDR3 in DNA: TGTGCCAGCAGCGTTGACAGGGGCTCCTACAATGAGCAGTTCTTC.

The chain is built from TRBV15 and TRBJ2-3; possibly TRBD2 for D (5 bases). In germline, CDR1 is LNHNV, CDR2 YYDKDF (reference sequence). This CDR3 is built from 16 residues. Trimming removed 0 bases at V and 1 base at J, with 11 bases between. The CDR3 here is CATSRDFPRGTDTQYF. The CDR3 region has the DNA TGTGCCACCAGCAGAGATTTTCCGCGGGGCACAGATACGCAGTATTTT. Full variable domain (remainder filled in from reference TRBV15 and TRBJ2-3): DAMVIQNPRYQVTQFGKPVTLSCSQTLNHNVMYWYQQKSSQAPKLLFHYYDKDFNNEADTPDNFQSRRPNTSFCFLDIRSPGLGDTAMYLCATSRDFPRGTDTQYFGPGTRLTVL.

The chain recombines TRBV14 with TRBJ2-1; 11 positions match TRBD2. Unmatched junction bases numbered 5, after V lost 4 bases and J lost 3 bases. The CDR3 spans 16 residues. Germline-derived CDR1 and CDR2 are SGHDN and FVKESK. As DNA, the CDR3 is TGTGCCAGCAGCCCAATCGGGACTAGCGGCTACAATGAGCAGTTCTTC. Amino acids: CASSPIGTSGYNEQFF.

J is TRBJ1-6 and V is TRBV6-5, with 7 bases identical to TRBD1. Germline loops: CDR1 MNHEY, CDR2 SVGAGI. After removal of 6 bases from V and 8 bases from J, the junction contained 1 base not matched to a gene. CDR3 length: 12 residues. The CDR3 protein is CASRGTDSPLHF. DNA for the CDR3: TGTGCCAGCAGGGGGACAGATTCACCCCTCCACTTT.

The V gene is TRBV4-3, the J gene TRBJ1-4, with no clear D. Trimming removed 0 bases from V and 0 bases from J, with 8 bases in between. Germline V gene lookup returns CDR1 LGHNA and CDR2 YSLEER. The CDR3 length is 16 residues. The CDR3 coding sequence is TGCGCCAGCAGCCAAGATATCGTAGCAACTAATGAAAAACTGTTTTTT. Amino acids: CASSQDIVATNEKLFF.

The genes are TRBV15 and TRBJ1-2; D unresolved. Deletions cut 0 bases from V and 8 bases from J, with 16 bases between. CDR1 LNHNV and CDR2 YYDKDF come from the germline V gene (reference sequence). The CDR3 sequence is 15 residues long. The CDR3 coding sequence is TGTGCCACCAGCAGAGATTGGTACGGGGTGGTGGGCTACACCTTC. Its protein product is CATSRDWYGVVGYTF.

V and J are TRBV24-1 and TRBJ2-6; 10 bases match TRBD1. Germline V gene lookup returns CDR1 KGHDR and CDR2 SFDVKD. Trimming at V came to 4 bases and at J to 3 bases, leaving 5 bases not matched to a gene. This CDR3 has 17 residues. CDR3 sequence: CATSDRDRGGGANVLTF. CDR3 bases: TGTGCCACCAGTGACCGGGACAGGGGAGGTGGGGCCAACGTCCTGACTTTC.

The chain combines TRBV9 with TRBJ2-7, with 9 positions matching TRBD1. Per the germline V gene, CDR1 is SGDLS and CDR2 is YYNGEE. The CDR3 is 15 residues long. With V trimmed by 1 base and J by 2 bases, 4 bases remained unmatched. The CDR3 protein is CASSVQTGGPYEQYF. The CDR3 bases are TGTGCCAGCAGCGTACAGACAGGGGGTCCCTACGAGCAGTACTTC.

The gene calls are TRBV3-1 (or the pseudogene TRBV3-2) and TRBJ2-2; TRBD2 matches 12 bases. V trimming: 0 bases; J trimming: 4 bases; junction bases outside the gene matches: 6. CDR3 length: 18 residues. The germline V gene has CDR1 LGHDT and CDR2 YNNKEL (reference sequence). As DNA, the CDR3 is TGTGCCAGCAGCCAAGACCCCTTGACTAGCGGGAGCACCGGGGAGCTGTTTTTT. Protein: CASSQDPLTSGSTGELFF.

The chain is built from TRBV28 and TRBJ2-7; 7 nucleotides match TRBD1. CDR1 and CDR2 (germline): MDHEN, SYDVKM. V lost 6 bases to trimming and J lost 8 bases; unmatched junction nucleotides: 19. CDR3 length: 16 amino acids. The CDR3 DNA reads TGTGCCAGCAGCCCATTCGGACAGGCCAATTTGGGGAAGCAGTACTTC. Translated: CASSPFGQANLGKQYF.

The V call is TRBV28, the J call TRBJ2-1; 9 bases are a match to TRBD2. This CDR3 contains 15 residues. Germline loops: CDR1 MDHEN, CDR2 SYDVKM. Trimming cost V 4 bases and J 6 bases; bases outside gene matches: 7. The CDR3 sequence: CASSSALAGSNEQFF. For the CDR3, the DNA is TGTGCCAGCAGTTCGGCGCTAGCGGGAAGCAATGAGCAGTTCTTC.

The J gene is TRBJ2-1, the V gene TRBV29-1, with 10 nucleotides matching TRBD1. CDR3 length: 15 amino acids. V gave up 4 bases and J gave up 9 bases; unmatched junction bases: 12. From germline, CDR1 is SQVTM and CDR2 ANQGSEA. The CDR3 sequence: CSVVPGTGAFFEQFF. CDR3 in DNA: TGCAGCGTTGTGCCCGGGACAGGGGCCTTTTTTGAGCAGTTCTTC.

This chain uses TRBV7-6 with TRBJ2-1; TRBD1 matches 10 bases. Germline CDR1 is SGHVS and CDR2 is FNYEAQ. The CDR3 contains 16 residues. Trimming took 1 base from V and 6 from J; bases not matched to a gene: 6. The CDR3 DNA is TGTGCCAGCAGCTTAGTGGACAGGGGGGTGACCAATGAGCAGTTCTTC. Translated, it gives CASSLVDRGVTNEQFF.

The chain's CDR3 is CASSQSHPNRGTVNTEAFF. For the CDR3, the DNA is TGCGCCAGCAGTCAATCTCACCCGAATCGCGGGACAGTGAACACTGAAGCTTTCTTT. This chain joins TRBV23-1 and TRBJ1-1; 7 positions match TRBD1. TRBV23-1 is identified as an open reading frame with a role that is uncertain. This CDR3 has 19 residues. The J segment lost 0 bases and the V segment lost 0 bases, leaving 13 bases of the junction unmatched.